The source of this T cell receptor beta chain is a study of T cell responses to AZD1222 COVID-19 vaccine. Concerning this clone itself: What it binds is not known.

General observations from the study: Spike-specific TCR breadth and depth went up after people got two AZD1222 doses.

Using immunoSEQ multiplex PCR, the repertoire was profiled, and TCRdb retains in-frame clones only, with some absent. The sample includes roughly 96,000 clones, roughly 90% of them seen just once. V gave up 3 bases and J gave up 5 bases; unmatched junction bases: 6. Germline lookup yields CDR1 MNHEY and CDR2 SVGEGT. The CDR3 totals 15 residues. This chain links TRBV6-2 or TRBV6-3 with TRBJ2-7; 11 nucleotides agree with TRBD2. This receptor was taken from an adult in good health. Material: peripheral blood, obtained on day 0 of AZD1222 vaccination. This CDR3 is CASSYRLAGLNEQYF. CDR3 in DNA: TGTGCCAGCAGTTATCGACTAGCGGGACTCAACGAGCAGTACTTC.